A single T cell receptor beta chain is shown here with its context. Its specificity is not known. This entry is derived from a study of cytomegalovirus exposure and HLA in healthy donors. The study ran its PCR with 60 Vbeta and 13 Jbeta primers. Using immunoSEQ multiplex PCR, the repertoire was profiled, and TCRdb retains in-frame clones only, with some absent. This table has approximately 79,000 clones, 60% to 85% appearing once. The V and J ends lost 3 bases and 7 bases respectively, with 12 bases between them. Germline V gene sequence: CDR1 LNHDA, CDR2 SQIVND (reference sequence). The CDR3 extends over 14 amino acids. Study results and limitations: Later analysis associated a missense DCLRE1C variant with TCR beta V- and J-gene trimming. Rare TCR sequences dominated, though some public TCRs recurred in many donors. CMV serostatus was the only recorded immune exposure for donors. Analyzed later, association rates of TCRs varied across HLA loci, with DRB1 most and HLA-C fewest.

The TCR was taken from a boy aged 5-17 years in good health and CMV-seronegative. The V gene is TRBV19, the J gene TRBJ1-4; TRBD1 is a possible D gene (5 bases). Source material: PBMCs. The CDR3 reads CASSIGGGGEKLFF. CDR3 DNA sequence: TGTGCCAGTAGTATTGGCGGGGGAGGTGAAAAACTGTTTTTT. The full variable domain, its missing parts supplied by reference TRBV19 and TRBJ1-4, is DGGITQSPKYLFRKEGQNVTLSCEQNLNHDAMYWYRQDPGQGLRLIYYSQIVNDFQKGDIAEGYSVSREKKESFPLTVTSAQKNPTAFYLCASSIGGGGEKLFFGSGTQLSVL.